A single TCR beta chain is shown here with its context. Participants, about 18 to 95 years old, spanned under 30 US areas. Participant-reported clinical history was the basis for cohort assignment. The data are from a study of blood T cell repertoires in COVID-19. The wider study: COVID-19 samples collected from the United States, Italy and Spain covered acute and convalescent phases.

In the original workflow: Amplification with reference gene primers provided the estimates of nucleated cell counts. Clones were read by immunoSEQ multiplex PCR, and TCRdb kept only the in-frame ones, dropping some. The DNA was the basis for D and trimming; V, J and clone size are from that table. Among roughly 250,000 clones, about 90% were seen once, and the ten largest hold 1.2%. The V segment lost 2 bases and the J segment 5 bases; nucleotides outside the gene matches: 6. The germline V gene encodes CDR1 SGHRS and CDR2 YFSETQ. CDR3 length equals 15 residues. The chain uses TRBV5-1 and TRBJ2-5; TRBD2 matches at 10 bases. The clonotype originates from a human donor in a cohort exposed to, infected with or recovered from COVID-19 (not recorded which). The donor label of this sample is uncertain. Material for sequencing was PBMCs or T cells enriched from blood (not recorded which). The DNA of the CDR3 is TGCGCCAGCAGCTTTGAGCGGGGGGGCAGTGAGACCCAGTACTTC. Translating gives CASSFERGGSETQYF. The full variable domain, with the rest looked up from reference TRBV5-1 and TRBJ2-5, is KAGVTQTPRYLIKTRGQQVTLSCSPISGHRSVSWYQQTPGQGLQFLFEYFSETQRNKGNFPGRFSGRQFSNSRSEMNVSTLELGDSALYLCASSFERGGSETQYFGPGTRLLVL.